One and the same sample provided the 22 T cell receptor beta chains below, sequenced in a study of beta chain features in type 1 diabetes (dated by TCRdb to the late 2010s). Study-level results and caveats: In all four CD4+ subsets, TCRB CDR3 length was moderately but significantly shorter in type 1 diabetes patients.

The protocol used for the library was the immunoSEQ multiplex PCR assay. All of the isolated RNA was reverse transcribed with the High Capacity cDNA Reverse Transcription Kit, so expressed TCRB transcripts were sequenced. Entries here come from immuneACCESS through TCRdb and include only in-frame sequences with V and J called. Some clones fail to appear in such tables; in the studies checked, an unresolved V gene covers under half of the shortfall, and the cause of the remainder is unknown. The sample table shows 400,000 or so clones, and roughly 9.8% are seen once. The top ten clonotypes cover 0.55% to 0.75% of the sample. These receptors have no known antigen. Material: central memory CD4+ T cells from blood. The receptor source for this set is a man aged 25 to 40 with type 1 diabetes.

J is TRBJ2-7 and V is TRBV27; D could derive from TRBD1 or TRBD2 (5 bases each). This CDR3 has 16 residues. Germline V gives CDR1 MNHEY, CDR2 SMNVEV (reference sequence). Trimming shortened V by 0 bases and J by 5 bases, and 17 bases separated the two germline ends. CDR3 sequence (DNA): TGTGCCAGCAGTTTATCGGTTGGGACCGCCTACGACGAGCAGTACTTC. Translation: CASSLSVGTAYDEQYF.

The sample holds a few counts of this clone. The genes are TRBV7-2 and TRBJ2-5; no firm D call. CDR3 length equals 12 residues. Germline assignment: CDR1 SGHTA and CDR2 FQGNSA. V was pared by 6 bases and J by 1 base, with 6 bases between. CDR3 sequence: CASSWTQETQYF. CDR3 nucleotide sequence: TGTGCCAGCAGTTGGACCCAAGAGACCCAGTACTTC.

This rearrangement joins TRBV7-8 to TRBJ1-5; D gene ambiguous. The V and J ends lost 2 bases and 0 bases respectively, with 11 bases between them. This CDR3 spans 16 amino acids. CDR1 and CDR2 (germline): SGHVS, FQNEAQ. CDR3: CASSLIGFSSNQPQHF. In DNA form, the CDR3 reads TGTGCCAGCAGCTTAATCGGGTTTAGTAGCAATCAGCCCCAGCATTTT.

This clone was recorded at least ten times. DNA for the CDR3: TGTGCCAGCAGCCATAGTGTATCTAATGAGCAGTTCTTC. Its translation: CASSHSVSNEQFF. J is TRBJ2-1 and V is TRBV14; D uncertain. From germline, CDR1 is SGHDN and CDR2 FVKESK. This CDR3 has 13 amino acids. V shed 3 bases and J shed 7 bases, with 10 bases lying between them.

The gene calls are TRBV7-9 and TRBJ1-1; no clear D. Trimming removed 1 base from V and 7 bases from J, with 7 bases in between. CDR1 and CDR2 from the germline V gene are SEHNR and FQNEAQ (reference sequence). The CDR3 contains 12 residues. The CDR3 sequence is CASSLEQLEAFF. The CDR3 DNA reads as TGTGCCAGCAGCTTAGAGCAGCTTGAAGCTTTCTTT.

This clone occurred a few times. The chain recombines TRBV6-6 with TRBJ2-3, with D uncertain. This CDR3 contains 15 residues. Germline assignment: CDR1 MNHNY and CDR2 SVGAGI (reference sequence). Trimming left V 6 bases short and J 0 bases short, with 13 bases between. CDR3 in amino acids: CASRRRISSTDTQYF. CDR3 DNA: TGTGCCAGCAGGCGACGTATTTCTAGCACAGATACGCAGTATTTT.

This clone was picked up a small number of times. This chain's CDR3 is CASSFRVSYEQYF. In nucleotides, the CDR3 is TGTGCCAGCAGCTTCAGGGTGTCCTACGAGCAGTACTTC. The V gene is TRBV7-8, the J gene TRBJ2-7; maybe TRBD1 (5 bases). Trimming cost V 3 bases and J 1 base, with 7 bases left between them. CDR1 is SGHVS, CDR2 FQNEAQ, per germline. There are 13 residues in the CDR3. Variable domain in full (rest from reference TRBV7-8 and TRBJ2-7): GAGVSQSPRYKVAKRGQDVALRCDPISGHVSLFWYQQALGQGPEFLTYFQNEAQLDKSGLPSDRFFAERPEGSVSTLKIQRTQQEDSAVYLCASSFRVSYEQYFGPGTRLTVT.

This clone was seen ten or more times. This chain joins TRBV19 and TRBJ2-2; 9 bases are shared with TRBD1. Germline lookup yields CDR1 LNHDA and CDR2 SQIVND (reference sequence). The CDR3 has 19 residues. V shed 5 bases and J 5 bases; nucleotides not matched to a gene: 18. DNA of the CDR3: TGTGCCAGTAGTTATTTGGGACAGGGAATCGTAGGGGATACCGGGGAGCTGTTTTTT. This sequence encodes CASSYLGQGIVGDTGELFF.

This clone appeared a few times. The CDR3 loop reads CASSQDSAGEKLFF. The CDR3, as DNA: TGCGCCAGCAGCCAAGATTCGGCTGGGGAAAAACTGTTTTTT. The chain combines TRBV4-3 with TRBJ1-4; D not certain. The CDR3 length is 14 residues. V was trimmed by 0 bases and J by 8 bases, leaving 10 bases between them. Germline V gene lookup returns CDR1 LGHNA and CDR2 YSLEER.

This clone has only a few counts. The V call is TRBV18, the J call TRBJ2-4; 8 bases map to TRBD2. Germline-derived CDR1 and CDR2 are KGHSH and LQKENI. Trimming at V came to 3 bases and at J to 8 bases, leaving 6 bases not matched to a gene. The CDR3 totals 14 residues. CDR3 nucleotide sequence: TGTGCCAGCTCACCGGAAGCGGGAGACGACATTCAGTACTTC. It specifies CASSPEAGDDIQYF.

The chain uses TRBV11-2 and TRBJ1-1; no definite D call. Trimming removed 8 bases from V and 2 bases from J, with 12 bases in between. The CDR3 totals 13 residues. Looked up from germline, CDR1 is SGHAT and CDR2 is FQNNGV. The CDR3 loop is CASRSWINTEAFF. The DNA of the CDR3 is TGTGCCAGCCGCTCCTGGATCAACACTGAAGCTTTCTTT.

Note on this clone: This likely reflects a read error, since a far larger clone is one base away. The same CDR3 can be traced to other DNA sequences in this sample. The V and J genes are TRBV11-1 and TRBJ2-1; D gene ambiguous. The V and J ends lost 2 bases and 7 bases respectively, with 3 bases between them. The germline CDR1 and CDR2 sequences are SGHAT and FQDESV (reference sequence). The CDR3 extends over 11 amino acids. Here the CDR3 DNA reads TGTGCCAGCAGCTTATCGAATGAGCAGTTCTTC. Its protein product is CASSLSNEQFF.

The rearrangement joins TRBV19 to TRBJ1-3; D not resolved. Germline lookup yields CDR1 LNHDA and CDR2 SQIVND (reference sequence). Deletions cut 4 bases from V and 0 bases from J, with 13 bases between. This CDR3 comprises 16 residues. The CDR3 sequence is CASSTTRHASGNTIYF. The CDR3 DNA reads TGTGCCAGTAGTACCACGAGACATGCCTCTGGAAACACCATATATTTT.

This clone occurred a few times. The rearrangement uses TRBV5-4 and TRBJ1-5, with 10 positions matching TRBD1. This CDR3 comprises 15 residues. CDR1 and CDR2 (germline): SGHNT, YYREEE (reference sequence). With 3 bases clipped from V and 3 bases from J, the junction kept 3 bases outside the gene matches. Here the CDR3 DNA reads TGTGCCAGCAGCTCGGGACAGGGGATCAATCAGCCCCAGCATTTT. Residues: CASSSGQGINQPQHF.

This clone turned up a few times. The CDR3 bases are TGTGCCAGCACCTGGAGGGACAGGGTGAGTCAGCCCCAGCATTTT. It encodes CASTWRDRVSQPQHF. The chain couples TRBV28 to TRBJ1-5; 9 bases are a match to TRBD1. Trimming at V came to 7 bases and at J to 6 bases, leaving 10 bases not matched to a gene. The CDR3 is 15 residues long. The germline V gene has CDR1 MDHEN and CDR2 SYDVKM.

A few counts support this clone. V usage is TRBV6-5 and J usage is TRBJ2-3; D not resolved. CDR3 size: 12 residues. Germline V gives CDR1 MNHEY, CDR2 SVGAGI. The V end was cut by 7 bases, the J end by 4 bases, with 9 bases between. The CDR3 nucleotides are TGTGCCAGCAAGGCTAATTCAGATACGCAGTATTTT. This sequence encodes CASKANSDTQYF.

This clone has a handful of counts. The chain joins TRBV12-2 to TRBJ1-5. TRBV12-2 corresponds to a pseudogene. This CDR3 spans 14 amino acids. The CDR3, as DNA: TGTGCAAGTCGCTTCGTGGGTTGCAATCAGCCCCAGCATTTT. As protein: CASRFVGCNQPQHF.

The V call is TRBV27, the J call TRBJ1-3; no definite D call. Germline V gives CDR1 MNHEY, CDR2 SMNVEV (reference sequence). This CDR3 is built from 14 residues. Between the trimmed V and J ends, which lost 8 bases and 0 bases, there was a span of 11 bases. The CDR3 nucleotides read TGTGCCAGCCGCCCTTTAAGCTCTGGAAACACCATATATTTT. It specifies CASRPLSSGNTIYF.

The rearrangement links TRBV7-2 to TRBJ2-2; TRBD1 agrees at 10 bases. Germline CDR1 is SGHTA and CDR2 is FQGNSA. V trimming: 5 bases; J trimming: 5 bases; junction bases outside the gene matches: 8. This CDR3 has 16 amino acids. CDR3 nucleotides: TGTGCCAGCAGCCGGGACCGGGACAGGGGAACCGGGGAGCTGTTTTTT. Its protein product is CASSRDRDRGTGELFF.

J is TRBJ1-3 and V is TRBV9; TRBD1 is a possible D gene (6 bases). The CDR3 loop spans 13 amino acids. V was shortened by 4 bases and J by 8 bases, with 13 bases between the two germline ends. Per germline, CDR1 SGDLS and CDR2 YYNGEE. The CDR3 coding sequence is TGTGCCAGCAGCACGAGGACAGAGGACACCATATATTTT. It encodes CASSTRTEDTIYF.

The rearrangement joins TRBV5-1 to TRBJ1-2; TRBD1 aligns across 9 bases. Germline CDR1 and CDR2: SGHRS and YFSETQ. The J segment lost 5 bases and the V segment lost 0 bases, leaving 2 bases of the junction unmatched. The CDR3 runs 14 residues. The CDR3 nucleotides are TGCGCCAGCAGCTTGGAGGGACAGGGTTATGGCTACACCTTC. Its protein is CASSLEGQGYGYTF.

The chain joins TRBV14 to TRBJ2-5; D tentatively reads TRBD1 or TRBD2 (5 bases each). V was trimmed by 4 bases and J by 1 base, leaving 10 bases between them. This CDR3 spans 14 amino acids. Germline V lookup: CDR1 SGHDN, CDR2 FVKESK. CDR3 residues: CASSPPGPQETQYF. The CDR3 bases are TGTGCCAGCAGCCCACCGGGACCCCAAGAGACCCAGTACTTC.